This note documents a single T cell receptor beta chain sequence. Its specificity is not known. No conserved phenylalanine or tryptophan ends this CDR3, so it is likely a read error. It is unclear where the CDR3 begins or ends on the DNA, so no DNA is shown, and the CDR3 is as TCRdb lists it. Patients chosen for sequencing had shown CD8+CD57+ cell expansion by flow cytometry. With no exception, the patients had severe acquired aplastic anemia. No patient had been given any therapy when blood was sampled. A total of 12 residues make up the CDR3, ends included. The germline CDR1 and CDR2 sequences are SGHDN and FVKESK. This sample is part of a study of CD8+CD57+ T cells in acquired aplastic anemia. Overall study results and limits: The study found no significant CD8+ Simpson's diversity difference between patients and controls. Nearly 30 was the count of CD8+ CDR3 sequences that patients shared with controls.

Genomic DNA acted as the template from which TCR beta VDJ combination and CDR3 sequence profiling were carried out. TCRdb re-analysed the reads in MiXCR, keeping a single row per CDR3 protein. The sample consists of roughly 250,000 distinct CDR3 sequences, more than 45% of them appearing once. The rearrangement uses TRBV14 and TRBJ1-6. The sample taken for sequencing was sorted CD4+, CD8+, or CD8+CD57+ T cells (not recorded which) from PBMCs. The clonotype originates from a human donor with aplastic anemia. CDR3 loop: CASSQIWGEWRV.